These 10 T cell receptor beta chains were all obtained from the same sample, sequenced in a study of blood T cell repertoires in COVID-19. This table comes from immunoSEQ multiplex PCR, and its TCRdb copy is limited to in-frame clones, with some not included. This sample has under 200,000 clones; about 88% occur once, and the top ten carry 0.99%. Material for sequencing was peripheral blood. Receptors were obtained from a man younger than 35 with acute or convalescent COVID-19.

The chain joins TRBV27 to TRBJ2-7; possibly TRBD2 for D (6 bases). CDR3 length equals 13 residues. Germline values: CDR1 MNHEY, CDR2 SMNVEV (reference sequence). V was pared by 5 bases and J by 1 base, with 9 bases between. The CDR3 DNA reads TGTGCCAGCAGTCTAGCGCCGTCCTACGAGCAGTACTTC. Translating it yields CASSLAPSYEQYF.

The V and J genes are TRBV2 and TRBJ1-3; 8 positions agree with TRBD1. The ends lost 8 bases at V and 5 bases at J; junction bases unmatched: 8. The CDR3 covers 14 residues. Germline assignment: CDR1 SNHLY and CDR2 FYNNEI. CDR3 residues: CASRDRGVRNTIYF. DNA of the CDR3: TGTGCCAGCCGCGACAGGGGAGTGAGAAACACCATATATTTT. The complete variable domain, with remaining parts taken from reference TRBV2 and TRBJ1-3, reads EPEVTQTPSHQVTQMGQEVILRCVPISNHLYFYWYRQILGQKVEFLVSFYNNEISEKSEIFDDQFSVERPDGSNFTLKIRSTKLEDSAMYFCASRDRGVRNTIYFGEGSWLTVV.

The rearrangement joins TRBV19 to TRBJ1-1; D is undetermined. There are 12 residues in the CDR3. V lost 7 bases to trimming and J lost 1 base, with 7 bases between them. Germline V gene sequence: CDR1 LNHDA, CDR2 SQIVND (reference sequence). CDR3 sequence reads: CASKAGNTEAFF. In DNA form, the CDR3 reads TGTGCCAGTAAAGCAGGGAACACTGAAGCTTTCTTT.

This clone was detected only a few times. The chain carries TRBV27 and TRBJ1-6; D unclear. Deletions cut 6 bases from V and 6 bases from J, with 12 bases between. Per the germline V gene, CDR1 is MNHEY and CDR2 is SMNVEV (reference sequence). The CDR3 is 14 amino acids. The chain's CDR3 is CASSPRGGNSPLHF. The CDR3 DNA follows: TGTGCCAGCAGCCCCCGGGGTGGTAATTCACCCCTCCACTTT.

The chain is built from TRBV7-9 and TRBJ2-1; 7 bases are a match to TRBD2. Per the germline V gene, CDR1 is SEHNR and CDR2 is FQNEAQ (reference sequence). The CDR3 extends over 15 amino acids. With 0 bases clipped from V and 9 bases from J, the junction kept 8 bases outside the gene matches. The CDR3 region has the DNA TGTGCCAGCAGCTTAGCTGGGGGGGATGTGGGTGAGCAGTTCTTC. Amino acid sequence: CASSLAGGDVGEQFF.

The rearrangement joins TRBV5-1 to TRBJ2-6, with D possibly being TRBD1 (6 bases). CDR1 and CDR2 (germline): SGHRS, YFSETQ. CDR3 length equals 16 residues. The V gene lost 0 bases and the J gene lost 3 bases, with 10 bases spanning the gap. The CDR3 loop reads CASSLGQGSGANVLTF. CDR3 nucleotide sequence: TGCGCCAGCAGCTTGGGGCAGGGGAGTGGGGCCAACGTCCTGACTTTC. Using reference TRBV5-1 and TRBJ2-6 for the parts outside the CDR3, the full variable domain is KAGVTQTPRYLIKTRGQQVTLSCSPISGHRSVSWYQQTPGQGLQFLFEYFSETQRNKGNFPGRFSGRQFSNSRSEMNVSTLELGDSALYLCASSLGQGSGANVLTFGAGSRLTVL.

The chain uses TRBV6-4 and TRBJ1-2, with TRBD1 matching 7 bases. The ends lost 3 bases at V and 5 bases at J; junction bases unmatched: 6. In germline, CDR1 is MRHNA, CDR2 SNTAGT. The CDR3 runs to 14 residues. The CDR3 DNA follows: TGTGCCAGCAGTGAACAGGGGTCGGGATATGGCTACACCTTC. Its protein product is CASSEQGSGYGYTF.

The chain employs TRBV7-9 and TRBJ1-3; D not resolved. Germline CDR1 and CDR2: SEHNR and FQNEAQ (reference sequence). The length of the CDR3 is 14 residues. Trimming left V 5 bases short and J 0 bases short, with 8 bases between. CDR3 sequence (DNA): TGTGCCAGCAGCCAACTCGACTCTGGAAACACCATATATTTT. This gives the protein CASSQLDSGNTIYF. Combining the CDR3 with reference TRBV7-9 and TRBJ1-3 gives the whole variable domain DTGVSQNPRHKITKRGQNVTFRCDPISEHNRLYWYRQTLGQGPEFLTYFQNEAQLEKSRLLSDRFSAERPKGSFSTLEIQRTEQGDSAMYLCASSQLDSGNTIYFGEGSWLTVV.

The chain has TRBV12-3 or TRBV12-4 and TRBJ1-1; no firm D call. V shed 3 bases and J shed 5 bases, with 10 bases lying between them. The CDR3 spans 13 residues. CDR3 residues: CASSFGATTEAFF. For the CDR3, the DNA is TGTGCCAGCAGTTTCGGAGCTACGACTGAAGCTTTCTTT.

This chain connects TRBV30 to TRBJ1-1; D uncertain. Germline-derived CDR1 and CDR2 are GTSNPN and SVGIG (reference sequence). This CDR3 has 13 residues. The V end lost 0 bases, the J end lost 6 bases, and 11 bases lay between the germline ends. The CDR3 is CAWSVWGSAEAFF. The DNA of the CDR3 is TGTGCCTGGAGTGTATGGGGTAGCGCTGAAGCTTTCTTT.